Shown below are 19 T cell receptor beta chains from a single sample sequenced in a study of T cell changes during pregnancy in multiple sclerosis. Here immunoSEQ multiplex PCR was the method, and the copy in TCRdb shows in-frame clones only, minus some. The sample has around 96,000 clones, around 93% seen once. The source was peripheral blood, collected in the third trimester of pregnancy. Receptor source: a female donor with multiple sclerosis, enrolled in a pregnancy study.

This clone was detected once. V and J are TRBV5-6 and TRBJ1-5; 8 bases are a match to TRBD1. Germline CDR1 and CDR2: SGHDT and YYEEEE. The CDR3 length is 14 residues. V lost 2 bases to trimming and J lost 7 bases; unmatched junction nucleotides: 5. The CDR3, as DNA: TGTGCCAGCAGCTTTGGACAGGGTCGGCAGCCCCAGCATTTT. Translated: CASSFGQGRQPQHF.

The chain carries TRBV14 and TRBJ2-5; D is undetermined. This CDR3 comprises 11 residues. Trimming removed 1 base at V and 13 bases at J, with 10 bases between. The germline gives CDR1 SGHDN, CDR2 FVKESK. The CDR3, as DNA: TGTGCCAGCAGCCAAGGGTCCGCACTGTACTTC. It translates to CASSQGSALYF. Looking up the rest from reference TRBV14 and TRBJ2-5 gives the full variable domain: EAGVTQFPSHSVIEKGQTVTLRCDPISGHDNLYWYRRVMGKEIKFLLHFVKESKQDESGMPNNRFLAERTGGTYSTLKVQPAELEDSGVYFCASSQGSALYFGPGTRLLVL.

The gene calls are TRBV6-5 and TRBJ2-5; TRBD2 matches at 7 bases. The CDR3 runs 11 residues. Per the germline V gene, CDR1 is MNHEY and CDR2 is SVGAGI. J lost 1 base, V lost 11 bases, and 1 base had no gene match. CDR3 sequence reads: CAAGAQETQYF. The CDR3 nucleotides read TGTGCCGCGGGAGCCCAAGAGACCCAGTACTTC.

The chain has TRBV6-5 and TRBJ2-7, with TRBD2 identical over 9 bases. The CDR3 is made up of 12 amino acids. Trimming at V came to 6 bases and at J to 6 bases, leaving 3 bases not matched to a gene. Per germline, CDR1 MNHEY and CDR2 SVGAGI. The CDR3 here is CASRASGTEQYF. In DNA form, the CDR3 reads TGTGCCAGCAGGGCTAGCGGGACCGAGCAGTACTTC.

V gene TRBV20-1 combines with J gene TRBJ1-1; the D gene is possibly TRBD1 (5 bases). The CDR3 spans 10 residues. Trimming took 7 bases from V and 6 from J, leaving 9 bases between them. Germline CDR1 and CDR2: DFQATT and SNEGSKA (reference sequence). CDR3 sequence (DNA): TGCAGTGAAGGGGCTCCTGAAGCTTTCTTT. This sequence encodes CSEGAPEAFF.

This chain joins TRBV5-1 and TRBJ1-4; D remains unclear. CDR1 is SGHRS and CDR2 is YFSETQ in the germline V gene. The CDR3 has 14 amino acids. Trimming removed 3 bases from V and 7 bases from J, with 13 bases in between. The CDR3 nucleotides read TGCGCCAGCAGCTCCCTAGACCCTCTTGAAAAACTGTTTTTT. Amino acids: CASSSLDPLEKLFF.

The rearrangement joins TRBV28 to TRBJ1-1; D perhaps matches TRBD1 (5 bases). The CDR3 is 13 amino acids. V lost 7 bases and J lost 1, with 10 bases in between. The V gene's germline CDR1 is MDHEN and CDR2 SYDVKM. The CDR3 here is CASTQGPNTEAFF. The CDR3 DNA sequence: TGTGCCAGCACCCAGGGCCCGAACACTGAAGCTTTCTTT.

The chain has TRBV5-1 and TRBJ2-1; 9 positions agree with TRBD2. Germline CDR1 reads SGHRS; CDR2 reads YFSETQ. The V and J ends lost 3 bases and 7 bases, in that order; junction bases with no gene match: 11. The CDR3 consists of 16 residues. Here the CDR3 reads CASSWGGAGGANEQFF. The CDR3 region has the DNA TGCGCCAGCAGCTGGGGTGGAGCGGGAGGAGCGAATGAGCAGTTCTTC.

In this sample, this clone turned up once. The V and J genes are TRBV28 and TRBJ2-1, with 9 bases fitting TRBD2. Germline CDR1 is MDHEN and CDR2 is SYDVKM. CDR3 length equals 18 residues. V lost 6 bases to trimming and J lost 1 base; unmatched junction nucleotides: 13. The CDR3 DNA reads as TGTGCCAGCAGCTCTGGTCTAGCGGGATTCCCTTCCTACAATGAGCAGTTCTTC. Translated: CASSSGLAGFPSYNEQFF.

The chain is built from TRBV28 and TRBJ1-2; D is undetermined. The CDR3 contains 13 residues. Trimming cost V 5 bases and J 5 bases, with 12 bases left between them. Per the germline V gene, CDR1 is MDHEN and CDR2 is SYDVKM. The CDR3 loop reads CASSQRGGYGYTF. CDR3 nucleotides: TGTGCCAGCAGTCAAAGAGGAGGGTATGGCTACACCTTC.

V and J are TRBV6-1 and TRBJ1-2; 10 nucleotides align to TRBD1. The CDR3 spans 14 residues. Germline V lookup: CDR1 MNHNS, CDR2 SASEGT. With V trimmed by 2 bases and J by 6 bases, 3 bases remained unmatched. The DNA of the CDR3 is TGTGCCAGCAGTGAACGGACAGGGGGGGATGGCTACACCTTC. It codes for CASSERTGGDGYTF.

This clone has only one observation. The chain carries TRBV27 and TRBJ2-7; TRBD1 is a possible D gene (6 bases). V was cut by 3 bases and J by 3 bases, with 15 bases left in between. The germline CDR1 and CDR2 sequences are MNHEY and SMNVEV (reference sequence). This CDR3 contains 15 residues. The CDR3 DNA reads as TGTGCCAGCAGTTTTGGGGCAGGGGCCTACTACGAGCAGTACTTC. Protein: CASSFGAGAYYEQYF.

This chain uses TRBV4-3 with TRBJ2-1; D is possibly TRBD2 (5 bases). Trimming removed 0 bases at V and 3 bases at J, with 9 bases between. This CDR3 is 15 amino acids long. Germline V gene sequence: CDR1 LGHNA, CDR2 YSLEER. The CDR3 loop reads CASSQELVSYNEQFF. The CDR3 bases are TGCGCCAGCAGCCAAGAACTAGTGAGCTACAATGAGCAGTTCTTC.

This clone was detected only a few times. The V call is TRBV28, the J call TRBJ2-1; D is possibly TRBD2 (5 bases). CDR1 is MDHEN, CDR2 SYDVKM, per germline. V gave up 4 bases and J gave up 6 bases, with 7 bases separating them. The CDR3 totals 12 residues. The CDR3 DNA reads TGTGCCAGCAGTTCCCTAGCCAATGAGCAGTTCTTC. Translated, it gives CASSSLANEQFF. Together with reference TRBV28 and TRBJ2-1, the CDR3 gives the full variable domain: DVKVTQSSRYLVKRTGEKVFLECVQDMDHENMFWYRQDPGLGLRLIYFSYDVKMKEKGDIPEGYSVSREKKERFSLILESASTNQTSMYLCASSSLANEQFFGPGTRLTVL.

V and J are TRBV28 and TRBJ1-5, with D unclear. The CDR3 runs to 12 residues. V lost 3 bases, J lost 4 bases, and 4 bases lay in between. From germline, CDR1 is MDHEN and CDR2 SYDVKM. CDR3 bases: TGTGCCAGCAGTTTCCTGAATCAGCCCCAGCATTTT. As protein: CASSFLNQPQHF.

This clone was seen a single time. This CDR3 is CASSSPLADRYNEQFF. Here the CDR3 DNA reads TGTGCCAGCAGCTCCCCACTAGCGGACCGATACAATGAGCAGTTCTTC. The chain combines TRBV7-2 with TRBJ2-1; TRBD2 matches 8 bases. CDR3 size: 16 residues. CDR1 and CDR2 from the germline V gene are SGHTA and FQGNSA. V dropped 4 bases and J dropped 4; count of bases not matched to a gene: 9.

The rearrangement links TRBV29-1 to TRBJ2-1; TRBD2 might be the D (6 bases). CDR3 length: 13 amino acids. V shed 4 bases and J shed 7 bases, with 14 bases lying between them. Germline V gene sequence: CDR1 SQVTM, CDR2 ANQGSEA. The CDR3 protein is CSVAWLAPNEQFF. The DNA for the CDR3 is TGCAGCGTTGCATGGCTAGCGCCTAATGAGCAGTTCTTC.

CDR3 nucleotide sequence: TGTGCCAGCAGTTACTCAGGGGATGGCTACACCTTC. Translating it yields CASSYSGDGYTF. V usage is TRBV6-6 and J usage is TRBJ1-2; maybe TRBD1 (5 bases). Germline CDR1 MNHNY, CDR2 SVGAGI (reference sequence). Trimming cost V 0 bases and J 6 bases, with 5 bases left between them. The CDR3 has 12 residues.

The chain couples TRBV30 to TRBJ2-1; TRBD2 agrees at 10 bases. Germline values: CDR1 GTSNPN, CDR2 SVGIG (reference sequence). This CDR3 has 14 amino acids. Unmatched junction bases numbered 6, after V lost 1 base and J lost 9 bases. The CDR3 sequence is CAWSAPAGGREQFF. The CDR3 bases are TGTGCCTGGAGTGCCCCAGCGGGAGGGCGTGAGCAGTTCTTC.